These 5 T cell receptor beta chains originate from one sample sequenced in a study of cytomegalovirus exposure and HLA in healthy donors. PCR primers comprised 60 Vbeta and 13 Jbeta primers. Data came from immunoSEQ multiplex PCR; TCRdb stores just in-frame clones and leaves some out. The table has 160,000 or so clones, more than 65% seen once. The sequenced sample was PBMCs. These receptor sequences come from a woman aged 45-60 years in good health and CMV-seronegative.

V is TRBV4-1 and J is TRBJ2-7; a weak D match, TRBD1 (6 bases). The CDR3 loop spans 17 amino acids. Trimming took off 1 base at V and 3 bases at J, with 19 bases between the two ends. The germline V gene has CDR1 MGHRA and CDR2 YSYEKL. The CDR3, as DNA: TGCGCCAGCAGCCAAGGGGATCTAACCAGGGACAACTACGAGCAGTACTTC. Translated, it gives CASSQGDLTRDNYEQYF.

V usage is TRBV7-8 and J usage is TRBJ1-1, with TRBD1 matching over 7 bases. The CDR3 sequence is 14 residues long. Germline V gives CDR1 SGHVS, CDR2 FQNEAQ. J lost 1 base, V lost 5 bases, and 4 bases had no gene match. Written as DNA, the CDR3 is TGTGCCAGCAGCCCTGACAGGGAGAACACTGAAGCTTTCTTT. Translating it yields CASSPDRENTEAFF.

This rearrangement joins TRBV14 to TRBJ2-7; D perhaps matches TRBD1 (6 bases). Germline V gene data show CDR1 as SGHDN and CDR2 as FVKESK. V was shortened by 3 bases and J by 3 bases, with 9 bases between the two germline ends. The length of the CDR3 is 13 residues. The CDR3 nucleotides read TGTGCCAGCAGCCAGCAACAGGGCTACGAGCAGTACTTC. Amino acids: CASSQQQGYEQYF.

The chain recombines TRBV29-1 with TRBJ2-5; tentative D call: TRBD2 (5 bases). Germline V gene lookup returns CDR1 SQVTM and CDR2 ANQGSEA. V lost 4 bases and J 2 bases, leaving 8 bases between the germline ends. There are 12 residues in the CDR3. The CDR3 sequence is CSVGRTQETQYF. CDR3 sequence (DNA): TGCAGCGTTGGACGGACTCAAGAGACCCAGTACTTC.

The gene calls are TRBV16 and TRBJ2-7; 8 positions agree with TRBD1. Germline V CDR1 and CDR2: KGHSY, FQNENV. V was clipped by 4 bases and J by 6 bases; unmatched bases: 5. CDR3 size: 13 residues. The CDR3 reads CASSLDRGGEQYF. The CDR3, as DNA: TGTGCCAGCAGCCTAGACAGGGGAGGCGAGCAGTACTTC.